A selection of T cell receptor beta chains follows, all from one sample in a study of blood T cell repertoires in COVID-19. Libraries were prepared by immunoSEQ multiplex PCR; TCRdb keeps only in-frame clonotypes and omits some of them. The sample contains some 120,000 clones, approximately 84% of which appear only once. The sample was peripheral blood. The receptor source for this set is a human donor in a cohort sampled during active COVID-19. Both conserved end residues are part of each CDR3. D genes are given only for firm matches. Rows may omit the clone size; those that give it use once, few, many or a size class.

d_gene	v_gene	abundance	j_gene	CDR3nt	CDR3aa
-	TRBV30	-	TRBJ1-6	TGTGCCTGGGACGGGGGGGCTTATTCACCCCTCCACTTT	CAWDGGAYSPLHF
-	TRBV7-2	-	TRBJ2-2	TGTGCCAGCAGCTACAAACTAAACACCGGGGAGCTGTTTTTT	CASSYKLNTGELFF
-	TRBV6-6	-	TRBJ2-1	TGTGCCAGCAGTTACGGGCAGGGCCAAAACAGTGAGCAGTTCTTC	CASSYGQGQNSEQFF
-	TRBV10-3	-	TRBJ1-1	TGTGCCATCAACAGGGATAACACTGAAGCTTTCTTT	CAINRDNTEAFF
TRBD1	TRBV30	-	TRBJ1-1	TGTGCCTGGAGCTTAGGGGGCCCCGGGCAAGCTTTCTTT	CAWSLGGPGQAFF
TRBD2	TRBV9	-	TRBJ2-3	TGTGCCAGCAGCGTAGGGGGACTACCCACCGAGACGCAGTATTTT	CASSVGGLPTETQYF
TRBD2	TRBV18	once	TRBJ2-7	TGTGCCAGCTCACCACCGCTAGCGGGGGACCTATACGAGCAGTACTTC	CASSPPLAGDLYEQYF
TRBD2	TRBV2	many	TRBJ2-7	TGTGCCAGCAGTGGGACGCAGGGTGGCCCATGGACTAGCTTTTTC	CASSGTQGGPWTSFF
TRBD2	TRBV4-2	-	TRBJ2-3	TGTGCCAGCAGCCAAGAACTAGCGGGGGAGGATACGCAGTATTTT	CASSQELAGEDTQYF
-	TRBV4-2	once	TRBJ2-5	TGTGCCAGCAGCCAAGTCTCGGTAGGGAGATCCCAAGAGACCCAGTACTTC	CASSQVSVGRSQETQYF
TRBD1	TRBV10-2	-	TRBJ1-1	TGCGCCAGCAGCCGGACAGGGTCGAACACTGAAGCTTTCTTT	CASSRTGSNTEAFF
TRBD2	TRBV14	-	TRBJ2-4	TGTGCCAGCAGCCCGCTTGGAGCGGGGGTAGCCAAAAACATTCAGTACTTC	CASSPLGAGVAKNIQYF
-	TRBV6-6	-	TRBJ1-1	TGTGCCAGCAGTTACATAGGGAGGAACACTGAAGCTTTCTTT	CASSYIGRNTEAFF
TRBD2	TRBV4-2	-	TRBJ2-7	TGTGCCAGCAGCACATTAGCGGGGGCGAGGATTTACGAGCAGTACTTC	CASSTLAGARIYEQYF
TRBD1	TRBV18	-	TRBJ2-2	TGTGCCAGCTCACCCAGAGGACAGGGTATGGCTACGGAGCTGTTTTTT	CASSPRGQGMATELFF
-	TRBV6-5	-	TRBJ1-4	TGTGCCAGCAGACGTACAGGGACAACTAATGAAAAACTGTTTTTT	CASRRTGTTNEKLFF
-	TRBV28	-	TRBJ2-7	TGTGCCAGCAGAAACAACCGGGAAACGCCCTACGAGCAGTACTTC	CASRNNRETPYEQYF
TRBD2	TRBV3-1/TRBV3-2	-	TRBJ2-5	TGTGCCAGCAGCCCGCGGGGGGTAGCGGGGGTAGAGACCCAGTACTTC	CASSPRGVAGVETQYF
-	TRBV9	many	TRBJ1-1	TGTGCCAGCAGCGTAGGACAACAGGGCACTGAAGCTTTCTTT	CASSVGQQGTEAFF
-	TRBV27	-	TRBJ1-2	TGTGCCAGCAGTCTCAGTAGGGGCGGCTATGGCTACACCTTC	CASSLSRGGYGYTF
-	TRBV6-5	-	TRBJ1-1	TGTGCCAGCAGTTACGGGCCCAGGGTGAACACTGAAGCTTTCTTT	CASSYGPRVNTEAFF
TRBD1	TRBV11-2	-	TRBJ1-2	TGTGCCAGCAGCTATCCGGACAGGGCCTATGGCTACACCTTC	CASSYPDRAYGYTF
-	TRBV5-4	-	TRBJ2-3	TGTGCCAGCAGGCAGGGTAGCACAGATACGCAGTATTTT	CASRQGSTDTQYF
-	TRBV15	-	TRBJ2-2	TGTGCCACCCAGGTCCTGAACACCGGGGAGCTGTTTTTT	CATQVLNTGELFF
-	TRBV5-6	-	TRBJ1-5	TGTGCCAGCAGCTGGGGACAAGTCAATCAGCCCCAGCATTTT	CASSWGQVNQPQHF
-	TRBV12-5	-	TRBJ1-2	TGTGCTAGTGGTTTCCCTACAGGGCTCGGCTACACCTTC	CASGFPTGLGYTF
TRBD2	TRBV3-1/TRBV3-2	-	TRBJ2-5	TGTGCCAGCAGCCAAGATCCCCGGGGGGGGGAGACCCAGTACTTC	CASSQDPRGGETQYF
-	TRBV5-1	-	TRBJ1-4	TGCGCCAGCAGCCCAGGACAGATAACAACTAATGAAAAACTGTTTTTT	CASSPGQITTNEKLFF
-	TRBV5-1	-	TRBJ2-7	TGCGCCAGCAGCCACCGACAGCCTTACGAGCAGTACTTC	CASSHRQPYEQYF
TRBD1	TRBV27	-	TRBJ1-1	TGTGCCAGCAGCAGGAGGACAGGGAAAGGGTCTGAAGCTTTCTTT	CASSRRTGKGSEAFF
-	TRBV19	-	TRBJ1-2	TGTGCCAGTACCTATACAGGATCTAACTATGGCTACACCTTC	CASTYTGSNYGYTF
-	TRBV7-2	-	TRBJ1-2	TGTGCCAGCAGCTTAGCCGGGAGTCGAGAAGGCTACACCTTC	CASSLAGSREGYTF
-	TRBV4-2	few	TRBJ1-3	TGTGCCAGCAGCCTCCGAGGGGGGGCGTCTGGAAACACCATATATTTT	CASSLRGGASGNTIYF
-	TRBV5-1	-	TRBJ2-6	TGCGCCAGCAGCTTGACAGGGTTAGCTTCCGGGGCCAACGTCCTGACTTTC	CASSLTGLASGANVLTF
-	TRBV5-1	-	TRBJ2-7	TGCGCCAGCAGCTTGCGAACCGGGACATCCGGCGAGCAGTACTTC	CASSLRTGTSGEQYF
-	TRBV5-6	-	TRBJ1-4	TGTGCCAGCAGCTTGGCAGGGTTTAATGAAAAACTGTTTTTT	CASSLAGFNEKLFF
TRBD2	TRBV19	-	TRBJ2-1	TGTGCCAGTACCGAGGGACTAGCGGGGAGGGATGAGCAGTTCTTC	CASTEGLAGRDEQFF
-	TRBV4-2	-	TRBJ2-5	TGTGCCAGCAGCCAAGTTAGGGGAGAGACCCAGTACTTC	CASSQVRGETQYF
TRBD2	TRBV14	-	TRBJ2-1	TGTGCCAGCAGCCAACCCGGACTAGATGGCAATGAGCAGTTCTTC	CASSQPGLDGNEQFF
TRBD2	TRBV28	-	TRBJ2-7	TGTGCCAGTACTAGCGGGGGGTTTGGGTCCTACGAGCAGTACTTC	CASTSGGFGSYEQYF
-	TRBV27	-	TRBJ2-4	TGTGCCAGCAGTTCAACTTTAGCCAAAAACATTCAGTACTTC	CASSSTLAKNIQYF
TRBD1	TRBV13	few	TRBJ2-7	TGTGCCAGCAGCCCCTCGGACAGGGGGCGCCACGAGCAGTACTTC	CASSPSDRGRHEQYF